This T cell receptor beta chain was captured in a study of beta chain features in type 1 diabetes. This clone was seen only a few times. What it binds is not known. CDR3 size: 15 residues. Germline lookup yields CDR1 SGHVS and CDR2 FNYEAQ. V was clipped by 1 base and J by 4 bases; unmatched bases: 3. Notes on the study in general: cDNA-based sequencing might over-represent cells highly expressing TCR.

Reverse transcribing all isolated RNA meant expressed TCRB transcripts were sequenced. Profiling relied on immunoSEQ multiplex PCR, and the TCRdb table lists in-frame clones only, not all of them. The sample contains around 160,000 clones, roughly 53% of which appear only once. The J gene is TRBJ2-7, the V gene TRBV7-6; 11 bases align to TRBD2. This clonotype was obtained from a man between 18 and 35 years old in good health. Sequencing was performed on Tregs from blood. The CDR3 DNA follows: TGTGCCAGCAGCTTAGGGACTAGCGGGCGGTACGAGCAGTACTTC. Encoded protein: CASSLGTSGRYEQYF.